The subject of this entry is one T cell receptor (beta chain). Its antigen target is currently unknown. The sample holds no much larger clone one base away, and base qualities are not on file. In the germline V gene (reference sequence), CDR1 corresponds to LGHDT and CDR2 to YNNKEL. From V the trimming removes 4 bases and from J it removes 5 bases, while the gene matches leave 7 bases of the junction unaccounted for. The CDR3 contains 15 residues, cysteine and phenylalanine counted. The retained sequence is limited to the CDR3, 45 bases, with the frame set at the first base. Each collaborating institution followed its own protocols to collect whole blood in K2EDTA tubes. For TCRbeta analysis, collaborators shipped samples in one of three forms: frozen whole blood, isolated PBMCs, or DNA extracted from either of those sample types. The data are from a study of blood T cell repertoires in COVID-19 (dated by TCRdb to 2018 to 2020). Turning to the overall study: Samples covering the acute and convalescent phases of COVID-19 were provided by collaborators in the United States, Italy and Spain. The sample metadata nearly always contained a de-identified subject ID, COVID-19 status, age in years and sex. The samples were drawn from the first 160 participants of the ongoing ImmuneRACE study and from 1,200 or so subjects provided by 6 global collaborators. The repertoires were released in a freely available public database intended as a resource for research on the immune response to SARS-CoV-2. The material from the prospective study consisted of cDNA or gDNA derived from T cells, B-cell-depleted T cells, or PBMCs. HLA class I and class II types, where available, came from metadata supplied by the sample provider rather than from assay-based typing. Deeply sampled blood TCRbeta repertoires from subjects exposed to, actively infected with, or recovered from COVID-19 were included in the dataset. Findings and caveats that apply to the study as a whole: The amount of clinical and demographic metadata varied by source and participant and was provided uncurated.

TCRbeta CDR3 regions were amplified from genomic DNA by means of the immunoSEQ Assay, a bias-controlled multiplex PCR. Per the source publication's procedure: The number of nucleated cells in each sample was estimated from the amplification of reference gene primers within the assay. Sequence reads were collapsed and filtered to measure the absolute abundance of every unique TCRbeta CDR3 rearrangement. For each sample, productive Simpson clonality was calculated by taking the square root of Simpson's diversity index across productive rearrangements. TCRdb's version of the immuneACCESS table is confined to in-frame rearrangements and falls short of the full clone set. An unresolved V gene accounts for under half of the shortfall where checked; the remainder is of unknown origin. From that table come the V and J calls and clone size; the DNA was used to work out D and trimming. This sample holds some 100,000 clones; more than 75% were observed only once. The top ten hold 6% to 7.5% of the sample.

This sequence was found in a man over 45 with active or convalescent COVID-19. This sequence uses TRBV3-1 (or the pseudogene TRBV3-2) and TRBJ2-5, and TRBD2 matches 10 of the central bases. Sample: peripheral blood. The CDR3 region has the sequence CASSPSGGTGETQYF. The nucleotide sequence reads as follows: TGTGCCAGCAGCCCTAGCGGGGGAACCGGGGAGACCCAGTACTTC.